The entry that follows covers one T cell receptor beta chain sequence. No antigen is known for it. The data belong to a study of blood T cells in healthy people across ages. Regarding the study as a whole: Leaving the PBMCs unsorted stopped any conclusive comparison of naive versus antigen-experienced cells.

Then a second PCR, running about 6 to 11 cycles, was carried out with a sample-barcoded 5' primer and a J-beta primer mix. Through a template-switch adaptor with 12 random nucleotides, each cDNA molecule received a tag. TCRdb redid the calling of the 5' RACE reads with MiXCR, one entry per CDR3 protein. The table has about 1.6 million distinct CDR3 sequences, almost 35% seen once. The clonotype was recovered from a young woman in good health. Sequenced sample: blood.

DNA for the CDR3: TGTGCCAGCTCACCACTTTACGTCTCCTACAATGAGCAGTTCTTC. Translating it yields CASSPLYVSYNEQFF. The rearrangement joins TRBV18 to TRBJ2-1; D ambiguous. The CDR3 sequence is 15 residues long. Germline V gene sequence: CDR1 KGHSH, CDR2 LQKENI. Trimming shortened V by 1 base and J by 0 bases, and 7 bases separated the two germline ends.